The 21 T cell receptor beta chains presented below share a single source sample, sequenced in a study of response to subunit inactivated influenza vaccine. TCRdb reanalysed the RT-PCR reads using MiXCR and keeps one entry per CDR3 protein. Of hundreds of thousands of distinct CDR3 sequences in the sample, approximately 13% were seen once. The sample consisted of PBMCs from blood, taken approximately 15 days before vaccination. These receptors were collected from a man aged 45-60 years who received an inactivated influenza vaccine.

The gene calls are TRBV5-1 and TRBJ2-3; possible D gene TRBD1, 6 bases. The CDR3 runs 15 residues. Germline V gives CDR1 SGHRS, CDR2 YFSETQ. Trimming left V 0 bases short and J 3 bases short, with 11 bases between. Written as DNA, the CDR3 is TGCGCCAGCAGCTTGGTAACAGGGAATACAGATACGCAGTATTTT. Amino acids: CASSLVTGNTDTQYF.

The chain uses TRBV4-1 and TRBJ2-2, with D perhaps given as TRBD1 or TRBD2 (6 bases each). With 0 bases removed from V and 4 bases from J, the gap between germline ends came to 15 bases. The length of the CDR3 is 17 residues. In germline, CDR1 is MGHRA, CDR2 YSYEKL. CDR3 sequence reads: CASSQERGARPTGELFF. The CDR3 DNA reads TGCGCCAGCAGCCAAGAGAGGGGGGCGAGGCCCACCGGGGAGCTGTTTTTT.

The sample holds many counts of this clonotype. This chain links TRBV12-3 or TRBV12-4 with TRBJ2-7, with D possibly matching TRBD2 (6 bases). The CDR3 length is 13 residues. Trimming stripped 5 bases from V and 5 bases from J, with 13 bases between. In nucleotides, the CDR3 is TGTGCCAGCAGTAGCTCGGGGGTCAACGAGCAGTACTTC. Protein sequence: CASSSSGVNEQYF.

This clonotype came up a few times. The chain combines TRBV15 with TRBJ2-7; no reliable D call. V lost 4 bases, J lost 0 bases, and 13 bases lay in between. CDR1 is LNHNV and CDR2 is YYDKDF in the germline V gene (reference sequence). The CDR3 is 15 amino acids. The CDR3 region is CATSNSAMNSYEQYF. The CDR3 nucleotides read TGTGCCACCAGCAACTCGGCAATGAACTCCTACGAGCAGTACTTC.

This chain joins TRBV7-9 and TRBJ2-7; possibly TRBD1 for D (6 bases). From germline, CDR1 is SEHNR and CDR2 FQNEAQ (reference sequence). Trimming pared 5 bases from V and 2 bases from J, leaving 19 bases between. The CDR3 contains 16 residues. This CDR3 is CASSQNAGVLAYEQYF. The CDR3 coding sequence is TGTGCCAGCAGCCAGAATGCAGGGGTTTTAGCCTACGAGCAGTACTTC.

V is TRBV20-1 and J is TRBJ1-2; no clear D. CDR1 is DFQATT and CDR2 is SNEGSKA in the germline V gene (reference sequence). V was clipped by 3 bases and J by 8 bases, with 16 bases between them. The CDR3 consists of 13 residues. For the CDR3, the DNA is TGCAGTGCTAGTTCCACCCTCATAGCAGGCTACACCTTC. It encodes CSASSTLIAGYTF.

V gene TRBV4-1 combines with J gene TRBJ2-1; TRBD2 matches 10 bases. Trimming cost V 4 bases and J 7 bases; bases outside gene matches: 10. The V gene's germline CDR1 is MGHRA and CDR2 YSYEKL. The CDR3 is 16 amino acids. CDR3 sequence: CASSPPQREGLNEQFF. The CDR3 DNA follows: TGCGCCAGCAGCCCGCCCCAGCGGGAGGGCCTTAATGAGCAGTTCTTC.

This clonotype was observed at least ten times. The CDR3 sequence: CASSSGLAGETQYF. For the CDR3, the DNA is TGTGCCAGCAGTTCGGGACTAGCGGGAGAGACCCAGTACTTC. The V call is TRBV12-3 or TRBV12-4, the J call TRBJ2-5; 12 bases agree with TRBD2. The CDR3 covers 14 residues. The V segment lost 4 bases and the J segment 4 bases; nucleotides outside the gene matches: 1.

Here the CDR3 DNA reads TGTGCCGGGGGACTAGTTCGTGGCGGGGAGCTGTTTTTT. Its protein is CAGGLVRGGELFF. V gene TRBV7-9 combines with J gene TRBJ2-2, with 8 bases matching TRBD2. Looked up from germline, CDR1 is SEHNR and CDR2 is FQNEAQ (reference sequence). The junction had 9 bases not matched to a gene; V was cut back by 11 bases and J by 7 bases. The CDR3 extends over 13 amino acids.

This clonotype was found a few times. This chain links TRBV6-2 or TRBV6-3 with TRBJ2-5; tentatively, D is TRBD1 (6 bases). CDR3 length: 15 residues. Germline CDR1 is MNHEY and CDR2 is SVGEGT. The V end was cut by 5 bases, the J end by 5 bases, with 18 bases between. The CDR3 reads CASSLGPLRGETQYF. DNA of the CDR3: TGTGCCAGCAGTCTGGGACCGCTGAGGGGGGAGACCCAGTACTTC.

This clonotype was picked up a small number of times. The rearrangement uses TRBV4-2 and TRBJ1-4, with unresolved D. The CDR3 has 16 amino acids. V lost 3 bases and J lost 0, with 11 bases in between. Germline CDR1 LGHNA, CDR2 YNFKEQ. For the CDR3, the DNA is TGTGCCAGCAGCCAGTCACCGGTTGCAACTAATGAAAAACTGTTTTTT. Residues: CASSQSPVATNEKLFF.

This clonotype was counted between two and nine times. This sequence joins TRBV7-3 and TRBJ2-7; D may be TRBD1 (5 bases). Germline CDR1 is SGHTA and CDR2 is FQGTGA. The CDR3 runs to 14 residues. V lost 1 base, J lost 5 bases, and 12 bases lay in between. Here the CDR3 DNA reads TGTGCCAGCAGCTTAAAGGGTCAGGGCCACGAGCAGTACTTC. This translates into CASSLKGQGHEQYF.

V gene TRBV20-1 combines with J gene TRBJ1-2; D is ambiguous. The V end was cut by 1 base, the J end by 1 base, with 10 bases between. Germline V gene sequence: CDR1 DFQATT, CDR2 SNEGSKA (reference sequence). The CDR3 extends over 14 amino acids. This chain's CDR3 is CSARAEVFNYGYTF. The CDR3 coding sequence is TGCAGTGCTAGAGCAGAAGTCTTTAACTATGGCTACACCTTC.

V usage is TRBV5-1 and J usage is TRBJ2-7; D is perhaps TRBD1 (6 bases). In germline, CDR1 is SGHRS, CDR2 YFSETQ. With 3 bases removed from V and 1 base from J, the gap between germline ends came to 11 bases. The CDR3 runs 14 residues. The CDR3 spells CASSSQGRSYEQYF. CDR3 in DNA: TGCGCCAGCAGCTCACAGGGAAGGTCCTACGAGCAGTACTTC.

Only a few counts were recorded for this clonotype. The chain is built from TRBV7-9 and TRBJ1-3, with D perhaps TRBD1 (5 bases). The CDR3 totals 14 residues. V lost 5 bases and J lost 4, with 12 bases in between. Germline V gives CDR1 SEHNR, CDR2 FQNEAQ (reference sequence). The CDR3 is CASSPRVFGNTIYF. In nucleotides, the CDR3 is TGTGCCAGCAGCCCCAGGGTGTTCGGAAACACCATATATTTT.

CDR3 amino acids: CASSLGGQGYTEAFF. CDR3 sequence (DNA): TGTGCCAGCAGCTTAGGGGGACAGGGATACACTGAAGCTTTCTTT. This chain links TRBV7-8 with TRBJ1-1; the match to TRBD1 covers 9 bases. The CDR3 covers 15 residues. The junction had 3 bases not matched to a gene; V was cut back by 1 base and J by 3 bases. Germline CDR1 reads SGHVS; CDR2 reads FQNEAQ.

The table lists this clonotype with a few counts. The J gene is TRBJ2-2, the V gene TRBV5-1; no firm D call. The CDR3 loop spans 16 amino acids. Germline-derived CDR1 and CDR2 are SGHRS and YFSETQ. V lost 0 bases to trimming and J lost 0 bases, with 9 bases between them. This CDR3 is CASSLGALANTGELFF. The CDR3 DNA is TGCGCCAGCAGCTTGGGGGCCTTAGCGAACACCGGGGAGCTGTTTTTT.

This clonotype was detected ten times or more. CDR3 sequence (DNA): TGTGCCTGGAGTGTAGGTTCGAGGAGGGGAGGAGAGACCCAGTACTTC. Protein product: CAWSVGSRRGGETQYF. The gene calls are TRBV30 and TRBJ2-5; perhaps TRBD2 as D (6 bases). The germline V and J ends were trimmed by 0 bases and 4 bases, with 18 bases remaining between them. CDR1 GTSNPN and CDR2 SVGIG come from the germline V gene (reference sequence). This CDR3 region has 16 residues.

In this sample, this clonotype turned up many times. V and J are TRBV13 and TRBJ2-7; D is undetermined. Looked up from germline, CDR1 is PRHDT and CDR2 is FYEKMQ (reference sequence). The CDR3 covers 13 residues. The V end was cut by 2 bases, the J end by 2 bases, with 7 bases between. The CDR3 region has the DNA TGTGCCAGCAGCTTAAGGACGGCCTACGAGCAGTACTTC. Its translation: CASSLRTAYEQYF.

The V gene is TRBV7-8, the J gene TRBJ2-3, with 12 bases identical to TRBD2. V was pared by 5 bases and J by 5 bases, with 8 bases of the junction left unmatched. The CDR3 loop spans 16 amino acids. The germline gives CDR1 SGHVS, CDR2 FQNEAQ. This CDR3 reads CASSPRTSGARDTQYF. CDR3 sequence (DNA): TGTGCCAGCAGCCCACGGACTAGCGGGGCGAGAGATACGCAGTATTTT.

This clonotype was picked up a small number of times. This chain connects TRBV6-1 to TRBJ1-4; D gene unclear. Germline V CDR1 and CDR2: MNHNS, SASEGT. Trimming shortened V by 6 bases and J by 5 bases, and 10 bases separated the two germline ends. The CDR3 extends over 13 amino acids. For the CDR3, the DNA is TGTGCCAGCAGACTCACCCTAAATGAAAAACTGTTTTTT. Its protein product is CASRLTLNEKLFF.